The present TCR beta chain was sequenced within a study of cytomegalovirus exposure and HLA in healthy donors. Study background: Earlier, roughly 120 million unique TCR beta sequences were recovered from approximately 200 million T cells by an analysis. Study-wide results and limits: Immune exposure data for these donors was limited to CMV serostatus. Sequences of the TCR beta chain were said to predict the HLA-A and HLA-B alleles of most subjects accurately. An assumption of roughly uniform sequencing depth across donors underlay the presence/absence analyses.

The CDR3 is 15 amino acids. Germline CDR1 and CDR2: LGHNA and YSLEER. The junction had 13 bases not matched to a gene; V was cut back by 1 base and J by 11 bases. For this clone: Its antigen remains unidentified.

PCR was performed using 60 Vbeta and 13 Jbeta primers. This table comes from immunoSEQ multiplex PCR, and its TCRdb copy is limited to in-frame clones, with some not included. The repertoire holds approximately 110,000 clones, around 70% seen once, with about 7.9% in the top ten. The receptor was derived from a woman aged 40 to 49 in good health and CMV-seropositive. The specimen was PBMCs. The gene calls are TRBV4-3 and TRBJ1-1; 7 nucleotides line up with TRBD1. The CDR3 DNA sequence: TGCGCCAGCAGCCAAGCTCTGGGGGCTGACAGGGACGCTTTCTTT. It encodes CASSQALGADRDAFF.